These 13 T cell receptor beta chains were all obtained from the same sample, sequenced in a study of shared clonotypes between healthy human individuals (dated by TCRdb to 2018 to 2021). Libraries were prepared through the immunoSEQ multiplex PCR assay. The clones in this table, taken by TCRdb from immuneACCESS, are in-frame only. Not every clone is retained; where verified, under half of the shortfall comes from an unresolved V gene, and the cause of the rest is unknown. The sample data list about half a million clones, and about 72% of these were observed just once. The top ten clones comprise more than 10% of the sample. The sample comprised PBMCs. These TCRs come from a middle-aged woman in good health. Some clones in this sample may be carry-over from other donors' samples.

V gene TRBV5-1 combines with J gene TRBJ2-5, with a weak D call TRBD2 (6 bases). The ends were cut back, 4 bases at V and 3 bases at J, with 13 bases in the middle. Germline V gives CDR1 SGHRS, CDR2 YFSETQ. The CDR3 covers 14 residues. The CDR3, as DNA: TGCGCCAGCAGCCCCGCAGGCGGGGAAGAGACCCAGTACTTC. It is translated as CASSPAGGEETQYF.

This clone was seen a handful of times. This chain joins TRBV30 and TRBJ1-4; possibly TRBD1 for D (5 bases). CDR1 and CDR2 (germline): GTSNPN, SVGIG (reference sequence). V shed 4 bases and J shed 1 base, with 22 bases lying between them. The CDR3 spans 18 residues. The CDR3 region is CAWTGGRTPWGTNEKLFF. CDR3 bases: TGTGCCTGGACTGGGGGACGGACCCCTTGGGGAACTAATGAAAAACTGTTTTTT. Looking up the rest from reference TRBV30 and TRBJ1-4 gives the full variable domain: SQTIHQWPATLVQPVGSPLSLECTVEGTSNPNLYWYRQAAGRGLQLLFYSVGIGQISSEVPQNLSASRPQDRQFILSSKKLLLSDSGFYLCAWTGGRTPWGTNEKLFFGSGTQLSVL.

The chain couples TRBV28 to TRBJ2-3; possible D gene TRBD2, 7 bases. Trimming left V 6 bases short and J 7 bases short, with 20 bases between. The germline V gene has CDR1 MDHEN and CDR2 SYDVKM. The CDR3 totals 15 residues. CDR3 in DNA: TGTGCCAGCAGAGGGAGGGGGACACTGGGTCATACGCAGTATTTT. Protein sequence: CASRGRGTLGHTQYF.

The genes are TRBV29-1 and TRBJ2-7; TRBD2 matches 9 bases. The CDR3 consists of 14 residues. Per germline, CDR1 SQVTM and CDR2 ANQGSEA. Trimming at V came to 8 bases and at J to 0 bases, leaving 8 bases not matched to a gene. For the CDR3, the DNA is TGCAGCTTCTCAGTTAGCGGGGGCTCCTACGAGCAGTACTTC. This codes for CSFSVSGGSYEQYF.

The rearrangement uses TRBV7-2 and TRBJ1-4; D unclear. The CDR3 has 14 amino acids. CDR1 SGHTA and CDR2 FQGNSA come from the germline V gene. With 5 bases removed from V and 4 bases from J, the gap between germline ends came to 11 bases. The CDR3 loop reads CASSTGPVNEKLFF. The CDR3, as DNA: TGTGCCAGCAGCACCGGACCGGTTAATGAAAAACTGTTTTTT.

This clone was recorded at least ten times. The genes are TRBV18 and TRBJ2-2, with 8 bases aligning to TRBD1. The CDR3 loop spans 16 amino acids. Germline CDR1 KGHSH, CDR2 LQKENI. V trimming: 3 bases; J trimming: 3 bases; junction bases outside the gene matches: 6. This chain's CDR3 is CASSPQGARDTGELFF. The CDR3 DNA follows: TGTGCCAGCTCACCGCAGGGGGCTCGGGACACCGGGGAGCTGTTTTTT.

The count of this clone is one. The gene calls are TRBV29-1 and TRBJ2-3; D ambiguous. V shed 7 bases and J shed 5 bases, with 10 bases lying between them. The CDR3 is made up of 11 amino acids. Germline assignment: CDR1 SQVTM and CDR2 ANQGSEA. CDR3 DNA: TGCAGCGCCTCGGCCCTAGATACGCAGTATTTT. Protein: CSASALDTQYF.

The gene calls are TRBV7-6 and TRBJ2-1; D may be TRBD1 (6 bases). The V and J ends lost 8 bases and 2 bases respectively, with 7 bases between them. The germline CDR1 and CDR2 sequences are SGHVS and FNYEAQ. The CDR3 length is 12 residues. The CDR3 here is CASGTTYNEQFF. CDR3 coding DNA: TGTGCCAGCGGGACAACCTACAATGAGCAGTTCTTC.

The rearrangement uses TRBV5-4 and TRBJ2-2; D is uncertain. This CDR3 has 16 residues. Germline assignment: CDR1 SGHNT and CDR2 YYREEE (reference sequence). Trimming removed 4 bases at V and 1 base at J, with 14 bases between. The CDR3 coding sequence is TGTGCCAGCAGCCCCCAAGTAATCGAGAACACCGGGGAGCTGTTTTTT. This gives the protein CASSPQVIENTGELFF.

This rearrangement joins TRBV30 to TRBJ2-2, with TRBD2 as a possible D gene (6 bases). Germline values: CDR1 GTSNPN, CDR2 SVGIG (reference sequence). This CDR3 is 15 amino acids long. V lost 6 bases and J 1 base, leaving 15 bases between the germline ends. The CDR3 here is CACQREVGNTGELFF. The CDR3 nucleotides are TGTGCCTGCCAGAGGGAGGTAGGGAACACCGGGGAGCTGTTTTTT.

This chain uses TRBV7-2 with TRBJ2-7, with D possibly called TRBD1 or TRBD2 (5 bases each). The germline V and J ends were trimmed by 4 bases and 0 bases, with 13 bases remaining between them. CDR3 size: 15 residues. CDR1 and CDR2 (germline): SGHTA, FQGNSA. The CDR3 reads CASSSYRDVSYEQYF. The CDR3 DNA sequence: TGTGCCAGCAGCTCCTACCGGGACGTCTCCTACGAGCAGTACTTC.

The V call is TRBV10-1, the J call TRBJ2-1; 8 bases are shared with TRBD2. The trim removed 3 bases at V and 2 bases at J, leaving 3 bases unmatched. Germline lookup yields CDR1 WNHNN and CDR2 SYGVQD (reference sequence). The CDR3 has 15 residues. CDR3: CASSELAATYNEQFF. The CDR3 bases are TGCGCCAGCAGTGAACTAGCGGCTACCTACAATGAGCAGTTCTTC.

A single count supports this clone. The chain employs TRBV11-2 and TRBJ2-7; 10 nucleotides align to TRBD2. With 5 bases clipped from V and 9 bases from J, the junction kept 7 bases outside the gene matches. There are 13 residues in the CDR3. The V gene's germline CDR1 is SGHAT and CDR2 FQNNGV. The CDR3 here is CASSLAGAKAQYF. The CDR3 nucleotides are TGTGCCAGCAGCCTAGCGGGAGCTAAAGCGCAGTACTTC.